This T cell receptor beta chain appears in the sequencing data of a study of blood T cell repertoires in COVID-19. This clone occurred a few times. The repertoire was sequenced with immunoSEQ multiplex PCR; TCRdb's copy has only in-frame clones and lacks some. The table has just over 150,000 clones, approximately 80% seen once. This receptor was taken from a woman between 45 and 65 years old with acute or convalescent COVID-19. The sample was peripheral blood.

In DNA, the CDR3 is TGTGCCAGCAGCCATGTACCGGGACTAGCCTACAATGAGCAGTTCTTC. Translated: CASSHVPGLAYNEQFF. The rearrangement joins TRBV7-3 to TRBJ2-1, with 8 bases identical to TRBD2. V gave up 5 bases and J gave up 2 bases; unmatched junction bases: 8. The CDR3 sequence is 16 residues long. Looked up from germline, CDR1 is SGHTA and CDR2 is FQGTGA.